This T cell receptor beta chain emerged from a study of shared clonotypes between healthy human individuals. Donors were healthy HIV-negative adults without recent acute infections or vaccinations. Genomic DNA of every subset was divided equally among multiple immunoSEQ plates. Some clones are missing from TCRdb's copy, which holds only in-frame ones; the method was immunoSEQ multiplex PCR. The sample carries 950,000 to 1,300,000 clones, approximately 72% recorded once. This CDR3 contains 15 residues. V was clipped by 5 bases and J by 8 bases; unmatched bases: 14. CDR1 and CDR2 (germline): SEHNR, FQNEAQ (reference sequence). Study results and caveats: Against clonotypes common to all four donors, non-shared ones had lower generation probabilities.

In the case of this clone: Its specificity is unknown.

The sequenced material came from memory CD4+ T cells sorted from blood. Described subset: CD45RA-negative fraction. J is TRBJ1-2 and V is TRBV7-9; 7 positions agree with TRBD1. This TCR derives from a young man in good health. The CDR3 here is CASSLLERTGRGYTF. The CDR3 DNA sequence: TGTGCCAGCAGCCTCCTGGAGAGGACAGGTCGGGGCTACACCTTC.